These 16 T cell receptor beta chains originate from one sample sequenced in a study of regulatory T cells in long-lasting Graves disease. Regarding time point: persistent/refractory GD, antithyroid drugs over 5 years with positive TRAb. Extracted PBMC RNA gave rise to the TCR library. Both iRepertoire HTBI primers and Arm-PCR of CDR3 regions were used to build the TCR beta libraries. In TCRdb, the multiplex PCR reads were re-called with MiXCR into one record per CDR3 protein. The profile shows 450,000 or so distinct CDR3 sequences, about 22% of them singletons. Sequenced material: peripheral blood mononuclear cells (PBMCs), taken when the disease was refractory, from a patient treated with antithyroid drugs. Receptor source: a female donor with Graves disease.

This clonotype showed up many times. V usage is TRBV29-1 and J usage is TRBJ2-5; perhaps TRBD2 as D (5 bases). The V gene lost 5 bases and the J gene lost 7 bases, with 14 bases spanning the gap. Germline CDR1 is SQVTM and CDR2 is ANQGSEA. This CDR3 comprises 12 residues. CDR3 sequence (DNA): TGCAGCGTTCGGACTTCTGGTACGACCCAGTACTTC. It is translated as CSVRTSGTTQYF.

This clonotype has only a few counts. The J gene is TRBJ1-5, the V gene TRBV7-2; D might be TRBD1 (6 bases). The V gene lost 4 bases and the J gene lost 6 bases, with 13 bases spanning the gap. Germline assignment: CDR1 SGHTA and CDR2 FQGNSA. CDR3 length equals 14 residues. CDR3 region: CASSYAGAIQPQHF. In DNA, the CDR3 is TGTGCCAGCAGCTACGCAGGGGCCATTCAGCCCCAGCATTTT.

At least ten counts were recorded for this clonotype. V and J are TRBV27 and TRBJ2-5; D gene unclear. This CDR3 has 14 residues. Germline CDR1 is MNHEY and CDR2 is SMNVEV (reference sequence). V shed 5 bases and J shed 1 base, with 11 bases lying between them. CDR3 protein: CASSPASGQETQYF. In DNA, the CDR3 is TGTGCCAGCAGTCCTGCTTCTGGCCAAGAGACCCAGTACTTC.

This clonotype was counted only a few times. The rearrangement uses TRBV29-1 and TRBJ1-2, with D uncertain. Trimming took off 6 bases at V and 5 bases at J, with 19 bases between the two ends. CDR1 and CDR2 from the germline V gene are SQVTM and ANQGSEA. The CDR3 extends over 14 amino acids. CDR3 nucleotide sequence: TGCAGCGTCCTAGGGCCATCGGACGAATATGGCTACACCTTC. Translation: CSVLGPSDEYGYTF.

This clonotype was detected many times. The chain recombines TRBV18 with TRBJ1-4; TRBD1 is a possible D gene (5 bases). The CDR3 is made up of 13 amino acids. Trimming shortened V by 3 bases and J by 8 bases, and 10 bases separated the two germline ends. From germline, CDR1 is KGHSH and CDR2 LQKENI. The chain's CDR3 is CASSPRGEEKLFF. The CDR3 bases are TGTGCCAGCTCACCCCGAGGGGAAGAAAAACTGTTTTTT.

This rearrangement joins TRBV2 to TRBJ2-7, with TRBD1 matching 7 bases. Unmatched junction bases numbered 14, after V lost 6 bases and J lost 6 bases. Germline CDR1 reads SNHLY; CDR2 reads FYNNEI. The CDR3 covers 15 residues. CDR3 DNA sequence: TGTGCCAGCAGCGATGACAGGGTATCCCTACGCGAGCAGTACTTC. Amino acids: CASSDDRVSLREQYF.

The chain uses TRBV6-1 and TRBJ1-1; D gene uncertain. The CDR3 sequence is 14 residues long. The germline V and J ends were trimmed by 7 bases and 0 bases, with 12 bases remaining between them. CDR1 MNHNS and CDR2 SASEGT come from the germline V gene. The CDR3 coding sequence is TGTGCCAGCACGCAGGACGGCCTGAACACTGAAGCTTTCTTT. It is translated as CASTQDGLNTEAFF.

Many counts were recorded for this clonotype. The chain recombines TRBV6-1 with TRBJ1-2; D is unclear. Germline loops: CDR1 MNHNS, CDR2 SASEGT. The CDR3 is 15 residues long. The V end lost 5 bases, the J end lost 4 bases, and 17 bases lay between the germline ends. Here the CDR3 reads CASSPPDSATYGYTF. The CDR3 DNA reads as TGTGCCAGCAGTCCTCCGGACTCAGCTACCTATGGCTACACCTTC.

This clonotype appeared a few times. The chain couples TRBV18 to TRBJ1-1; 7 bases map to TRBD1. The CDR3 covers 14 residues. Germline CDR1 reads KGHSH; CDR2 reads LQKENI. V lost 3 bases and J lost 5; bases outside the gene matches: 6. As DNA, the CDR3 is TGTGCCAGCTCACCGAGCACAGGGGAGACTGAAGCTTTCTTT. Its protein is CASSPSTGETEAFF.

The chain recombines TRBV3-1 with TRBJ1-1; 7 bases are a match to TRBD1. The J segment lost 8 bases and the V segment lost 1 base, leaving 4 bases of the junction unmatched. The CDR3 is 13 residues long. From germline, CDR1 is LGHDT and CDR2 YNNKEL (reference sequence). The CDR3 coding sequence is TGTGCCAGCAGCCAAGGAGACAGGGAAGAAGCTTTCTTT. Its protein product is CASSQGDREEAFF. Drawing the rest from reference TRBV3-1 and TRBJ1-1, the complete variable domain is DTAVSQTPKYLVTQMGNDKSIKCEQNLGHDTMYWYKQDSKKFLKIMFSYNNKELIINETVPNRFSPKSPDKAHLNLHINSLELGDSAVYFCASSQGDREEAFFGQGTRLTVV.

CDR3 region: CSAERYFSSYEQYF. Here the CDR3 DNA reads TGCAGTGCTGAGCGATACTTTAGCTCCTACGAGCAGTACTTC. The V call is TRBV20-1, the J call TRBJ2-7, with no clear D. The V gene's germline CDR1 is DFQATT and CDR2 SNEGSKA (reference sequence). The CDR3 is 14 amino acids. The ends were cut back, 5 bases at V and 0 bases at J, with 14 bases in the middle.

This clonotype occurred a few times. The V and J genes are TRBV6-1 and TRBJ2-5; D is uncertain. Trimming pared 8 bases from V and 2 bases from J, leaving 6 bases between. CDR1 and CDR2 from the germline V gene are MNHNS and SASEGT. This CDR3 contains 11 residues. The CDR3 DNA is TGTGCCAGCGGCATTCAAGAGACCCAGTACTTC. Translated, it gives CASGIQETQYF.

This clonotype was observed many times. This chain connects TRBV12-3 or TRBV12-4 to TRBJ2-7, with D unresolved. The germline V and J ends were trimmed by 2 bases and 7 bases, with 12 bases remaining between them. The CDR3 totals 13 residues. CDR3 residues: CASSLLTTGEQYF. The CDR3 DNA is TGTGCCAGCAGTTTATTAACGACGGGTGAGCAGTACTTC.

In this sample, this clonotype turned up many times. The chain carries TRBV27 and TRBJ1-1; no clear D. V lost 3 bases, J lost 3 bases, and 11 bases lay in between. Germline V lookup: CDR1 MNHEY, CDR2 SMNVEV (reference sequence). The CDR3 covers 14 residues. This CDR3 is CASSLRGSYTEAFF. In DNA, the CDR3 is TGTGCCAGCAGTTTGAGAGGGTCCTACACTGAAGCTTTCTTT.

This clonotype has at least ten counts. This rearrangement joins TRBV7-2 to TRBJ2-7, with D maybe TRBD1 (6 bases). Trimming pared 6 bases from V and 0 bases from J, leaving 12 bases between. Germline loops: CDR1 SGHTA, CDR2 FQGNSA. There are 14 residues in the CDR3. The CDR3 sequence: CASSAGQYSYEQYF. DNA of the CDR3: TGTGCCAGCAGTGCCGGACAGTACTCCTACGAGCAGTACTTC. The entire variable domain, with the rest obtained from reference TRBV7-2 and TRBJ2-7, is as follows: GAGVSQSPSNKVTEKGKDVELRCDPISGHTALYWYRQSLGQGLEFLIYFQGNSAPDKSGLPSDRFSAERTGGSVSTLTIQRTQQEDSAVYLCASSAGQYSYEQYFGPGTRLTVT.

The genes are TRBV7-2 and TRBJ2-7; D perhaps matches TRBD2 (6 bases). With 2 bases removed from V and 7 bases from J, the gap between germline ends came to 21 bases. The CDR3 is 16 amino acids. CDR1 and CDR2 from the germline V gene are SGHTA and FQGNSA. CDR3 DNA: TGTGCCAGCAGCTTATATATCTGGCGGGACGTATGTGAGCAGTACTTC. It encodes CASSLYIWRDVCEQYF.